This entry lists 5 T cell receptor beta chains sequenced from one sample in a study of CD8 T cells in ankylosing spondylitis. A single record per CDR3 protein comes from TCRdb applying MiXCR to the 5' RACE reads. The sample gives roughly 140,000 distinct CDR3 sequences, roughly 44% of which show up once; over 12% is in the top ten. Sequenced input: synovial fluid, either unsorted or a sorted T cell fraction (not recorded which). These receptors were obtained from a male donor with ankylosing spondylitis.

This clonotype turned up a few times. The V and J genes are TRBV2 and TRBJ2-5; D possibly corresponds to TRBD2 (6 bases). V was cut by 6 bases and J by 5 bases, with 25 bases left in between. This CDR3 is built from 17 residues. CDR1 and CDR2 from the germline V gene are SNHLY and FYNNEI. The CDR3 sequence: CASSHYFMTSPVETQYF. In DNA, the CDR3 is TGTGCCAGCAGCCATTACTTTATGACTAGTCCTGTCGAGACCCAGTACTTC.

The V and J genes are TRBV28 and TRBJ2-2; D not certain. CDR1 is MDHEN and CDR2 is SYDVKM in the germline V gene. V lost 2 bases to trimming and J lost 4 bases, with 5 bases between them. The CDR3 is 13 residues long. Written as DNA, the CDR3 is TGTGCCAGCAGTTTAGGGCTCACCGGGGAGCTGTTTTTT. Translated, it gives CASSLGLTGELFF.

The sample holds many counts of this clonotype. The chain has TRBV13 and TRBJ1-1; D unclear. The germline CDR1 and CDR2 sequences are PRHDT and FYEKMQ (reference sequence). V was trimmed by 2 bases and J by 1 base, leaving 5 bases between them. CDR3 size: 13 residues. The CDR3: CASSLNRNTEAFF. The CDR3, as DNA: TGTGCCAGCAGCTTAAACAGGAACACTGAAGCTTTCTTT.

This rearrangement joins TRBV7-3 to TRBJ2-1, with TRBD2 matching over 9 bases. V dropped 5 bases and J dropped 7; count of bases not matched to a gene: 18. The CDR3 has 18 amino acids. Germline CDR1 reads SGHTA; CDR2 reads FQGTGA. CDR3 coding DNA: TGTGCCAGCAGCCCCGGTATCCCGGGACTAGCTATGTGGAATGAGCAGTTCTTC. It encodes CASSPGIPGLAMWNEQFF.

The chain employs TRBV7-8 and TRBJ2-2; D possibly corresponds to TRBD1 (5 bases). CDR3 length: 16 residues. V was cut by 5 bases and J by 6 bases, with 19 bases left in between. Germline V gene sequence: CDR1 SGHVS, CDR2 FQNEAQ. The CDR3 DNA reads as TGTGCCAGCAGCCCACCGGGTCCAGGGTTCGCCGGGGAGCTGTTTTTT. It encodes CASSPPGPGFAGELFF.